A selection of T cell receptor beta chains follows, all from one sample in a study of T cell responses to AZD1222 COVID-19 vaccine. The method was immunoSEQ multiplex PCR; TCRdb's version includes in-frame clones alone and lacks a portion of them. The repertoire holds around 140,000 clones, with about 82% as singletons. The sequencing here drew on peripheral blood, taken 28 days after the second dose of the MenACWY control vaccine. These receptor sequences come from an adult who received the MenACWY meningococcal vaccine as a control. Both conserved end residues are part of each CDR3. A D gene is named only where the DNA matches it firmly. The size entry is marked missing in some rows and otherwise reads once, few, many or a size class.

TRBV2	TRBJ2-2	.	TRBD1	TGTGCCAGCAGCCCACAGGGGACGACCGGGGAGCTGTTTTTT	CASSPQGTTGELFF
TRBV28	TRBJ1-1	.	.	TGTGCCAGCAGTCCCCGACGGATGAACACTGAAGCTTTCTTT	CASSPRRMNTEAFF
TRBV5-4	TRBJ2-1	.	.	TGTGCCAGCAGTCACTTGGCGAGCTCCTACAATGAGCAGTTCTTC	CASSHLASSYNEQFF
TRBV5-4	TRBJ2-1	.	TRBD2	TGTGCCAGCAGCTTGGGCCTAGCGGGGGCGGGGGCCTACAATGAGCAGTTCTTC	CASSLGLAGAGAYNEQFF
TRBV19	TRBJ1-3	.	TRBD1	TGTGCCAGTAGCCTCCTCGGACAGGGTGACACCATATATTTT	CASSLLGQGDTIYF
TRBV7-8	TRBJ2-1	.	TRBD2	TGTGCCAGCATTCCGGGAGGGAATAATGAGCAGTTCTTC	CASIPGGNNEQFF
TRBV5-1	TRBJ1-3	.	TRBD1	TGCGCCAGCAGCTTGGGACAGGGGCCCGGAAACACCATATATTTT	CASSLGQGPGNTIYF
TRBV5-1	TRBJ1-2	.	.	TGCGCCAGCAGCTTGGGGCCTCCAAAGGGTGGCTACACCTTC	CASSLGPPKGGYTF
TRBV5-1	TRBJ2-2	.	.	TGCGCCAGCAGCTTGAGTACGGGGGCCACCGGGGAGCTGTTTTTT	CASSLSTGATGELFF
TRBV30	TRBJ2-1	.	TRBD2	TGTGCCTGGAGGGGGACTAGCGGGAGGTATGAGCAGTTCTTC	CAWRGTSGRYEQFF
TRBV28	TRBJ1-1	once	.	TGTGCCAGCAGCCGCGATCCTCAGACGCAAGAAGCTTTCTTT	CASSRDPQTQEAFF
TRBV19	TRBJ1-5	.	.	TGTGCCAGTAGTACCACAGGGATTAGAAGCAATCAGCCCCAGCATTTT	CASSTTGIRSNQPQHF
TRBV18	TRBJ2-3	.	.	TGTGCCAGCTCACCACCTAGCGGAGATACGCAGTATTTT	CASSPPSGDTQYF
TRBV7-6	TRBJ2-2	.	.	TGTGCCAGCAGCTTAAAGGGCGGGACCGGGGAGCTGTTTTTT	CASSLKGGTGELFF
TRBV7-2	TRBJ1-6	.	.	TGTGCCAGCAGCTTAAGGACCGCCGGCCCCCTCCACTTT	CASSLRTAGPLHF
TRBV3-1/TRBV3-2	TRBJ2-1	.	.	TGTGCCAGCAGCCAAAGGCAGAGTGCTGAGCAGTTCTTC	CASSQRQSAEQFF
TRBV28	TRBJ2-3	.	TRBD1	TGTGCCAGCTCTATTGGCGGAGGACAGGGGGGATTAGATACGCAGTATTTT	CASSIGGGQGGLDTQYF
TRBV24-1	TRBJ2-2	.	.	TGTGCCACCAGTGAACCAGGCGGGGAGCTGTTTTTT	CATSEPGGELFF
TRBV24-1	TRBJ1-1	.	.	TGTGCCACCAGTGATGGGCCGGACACTGAAGCTTTCTTT	CATSDGPDTEAFF
TRBV6-2/TRBV6-3	TRBJ1-2	.	.	TGTGCCAGCAGTCGGACTCGGACCGGAGACTATGGCTACACCTTC	CASSRTRTGDYGYTF
TRBV28	TRBJ1-2	few	TRBD1	TGTGCCAGCAGTACACAGGGGCAGGGCTATGGCTACACCTTC	CASSTQGQGYGYTF
TRBV5-6	TRBJ2-5	.	TRBD1	TGTGCCAGCAGCTTCGGGGGACAGGGGAAGACCCAGTACTTC	CASSFGGQGKTQYF
TRBV18	TRBJ1-2	.	TRBD1	TGTGCCAGCTCACCCGGGACAGGGGGTAATGGCTACACCTTC	CASSPGTGGNGYTF
TRBV19	TRBJ1-5	few	.	TGTGCCAGTAGTATAGGGCAGGGGCTAGACAATCAGCCCCAGCATTTT	CASSIGQGLDNQPQHF